The clone carrying this T cell receptor beta chain has only a few counts. Its target is not known. Trimming at V came to 5 bases and at J to 4 bases, leaving 7 bases not matched to a gene. Germline CDR1 and CDR2: LGHNA and YSLEER. CDR3 size: 15 residues. The sample comes from a study of cytomegalovirus exposure and HLA in healthy donors. In the study overall: Within an early data release were 65 million to 90 million unique TCRs drawn from HLA-typed donors. Notes on the study in general: In a later analysis, TCR association rates varied by HLA locus: DRB1 most, HLA-C fewest.

Amplification used 60 Vbeta primers and 13 Jbeta primers. TCRdb's table, derived via immunoSEQ multiplex PCR, lists solely in-frame clones and lacks some. Here the sample spans under 200,000 clones, approximately 12% being singletons. The origin of this receptor is a man aged 50 to 60 in good health and CMV-seropositive. The material sequenced was PBMCs. This chain connects TRBV4-3 to TRBJ1-4, with 7 bases aligning to TRBD1. For the CDR3, the DNA is TGCGCCAGCAGCTCTGGGCAGGGGGATAATGAAAAACTGTTTTTT. Its translation is CASSSGQGDNEKLFF.